The 13 T cell receptor beta chains reported below all come from one sample, sequenced in a study of shared clonotypes between healthy human individuals. Using immunoSEQ multiplex PCR, the repertoire was profiled, and TCRdb retains in-frame clones only, with some absent. Of about 2 million clones listed, roughly 94% were seen once; the top ten hold under 1.5%. CD45RO-negative CD8 cells positively selected for CCR7 made up the naive population, which excluded terminally differentiated effector memory CD45RA+ cells. What was sequenced was naive CD8+ T cells sorted from blood. The receptors were sampled from a man aged 18 to 29 in good health.

The V call is TRBV5-1, the J call TRBJ2-6, with D unclear. Per the germline V gene, CDR1 is SGHRS and CDR2 is YFSETQ. V gave up 0 bases and J gave up 0 bases, with 13 bases separating them. The CDR3 extends over 18 amino acids. The CDR3, as DNA: TGCGCCAGCAGCTTGGAGGTAATCGCTTACTCTGGGGCCAACGTCCTGACTTTC. It encodes CASSLEVIAYSGANVLTF. Full variable domain (rest looked up from reference TRBV5-1 and TRBJ2-6): KAGVTQTPRYLIKTRGQQVTLSCSPISGHRSVSWYQQTPGQGLQFLFEYFSETQRNKGNFPGRFSGRQFSNSRSEMNVSTLELGDSALYLCASSLEVIAYSGANVLTFGAGSRLTVL.

This clone was recorded at least ten times. The chain has TRBV5-6 and TRBJ2-7, with D perhaps matching TRBD1 (5 bases). This CDR3 spans 13 amino acids. Trimming cost V 3 bases and J 2 bases, with 9 bases left between them. Germline V gene sequence: CDR1 SGHDT, CDR2 YYEEEE. The CDR3 DNA reads as TGTGCCAGCAGCTCTGAGACAGCCTACGAGCAGTACTTC. It yields the protein CASSSETAYEQYF. Drawing the rest from reference TRBV5-6 and TRBJ2-7, the complete variable domain is DAGVTQSPTHLIKTRGQQVTLRCSPKSGHDTVSWYQQALGQGPQFIFQYYEEEERQRGNFPDRFSGHQFPNYSSELNVNALLLGDSALYLCASSSETAYEQYFGPGTRLTVT.

The rearrangement links TRBV9 to TRBJ1-3, with 8 positions matching TRBD1. CDR3 length equals 16 residues. V was clipped by 6 bases and J by 0 bases; unmatched bases: 8. In germline, CDR1 is SGDLS, CDR2 YYNGEE. The CDR3 is CASNGQGAYSGNTIYF. CDR3 sequence (DNA): TGTGCCAGCAACGGCCAGGGGGCCTACTCTGGAAACACCATATATTTT.

The CDR3 sequence: CASSLGPIRYNEQFF. The CDR3 bases are TGTGCCAGCAGCTTAGGCCCCATCAGGTACAATGAGCAGTTCTTC. The chain joins TRBV7-9 to TRBJ2-1; D unresolved. V shed 1 base and J shed 4 bases, with 11 bases lying between them. Germline V gene sequence: CDR1 SEHNR, CDR2 FQNEAQ (reference sequence). The CDR3 runs 15 residues.

This clone appeared a single time. CDR3: CSVDKGSGPGELFF. In DNA form, the CDR3 reads TGCAGCGTTGATAAGGGGTCGGGGCCCGGGGAGCTGTTTTTT. V usage is TRBV29-1 and J usage is TRBJ2-2; D tentatively reads TRBD1 or TRBD2 (5 bases each). The length of the CDR3 is 14 residues. V lost 3 bases, J lost 6 bases, and 14 bases lay in between. CDR1 SQVTM and CDR2 ANQGSEA come from the germline V gene.

The V call is TRBV9, the J call TRBJ2-5; 13 bases agree with TRBD2. The CDR3 consists of 16 residues. Germline V gene data show CDR1 as SGDLS and CDR2 as YYNGEE. The junction had 5 bases not matched to a gene; V was cut back by 4 bases and J by 2 bases. CDR3: CASSNGLAGEQETQYF. CDR3 coding DNA: TGTGCCAGCAGCAACGGACTAGCGGGGGAGCAAGAGACCCAGTACTTC.

V gene TRBV14 combines with J gene TRBJ2-7, with D possibly being TRBD2 (5 bases). The CDR3 spans 14 residues. Germline CDR1 and CDR2: SGHDN and FVKESK. The V end was cut by 0 bases, the J end by 2 bases, with 8 bases between. The CDR3 loop is CASSQDSVPYEQYF. The CDR3 bases are TGTGCCAGCAGCCAAGATAGCGTTCCCTACGAGCAGTACTTC.

This clone was found once. The chain uses TRBV27 and TRBJ2-1; TRBD2 might be the D (6 bases). The CDR3 length is 14 residues. The V gene lost 4 bases and the J gene lost 7 bases, with 14 bases spanning the gap. CDR1 is MNHEY, CDR2 SMNVEV, per germline (reference sequence). Written as DNA, the CDR3 is TGTGCCAGCAGTTCCGGGGGTTCTACGAATGAGCAGTTCTTC. Protein: CASSSGGSTNEQFF.

CDR3 nucleotides: TGTGCCAGCAGCTCCGGGCCAACCTACGAGCAGTACTTC. It is translated as CASSSGPTYEQYF. The chain uses TRBV13 and TRBJ2-7; no clear D. This CDR3 has 13 amino acids. Trimming cost V 4 bases and J 2 bases, with 9 bases left between them. Germline CDR1 is PRHDT and CDR2 is FYEKMQ (reference sequence).

This chain links TRBV10-1 with TRBJ2-7; D is possibly TRBD1 (6 bases). Trimming took off 4 bases at V and 0 bases at J, with 7 bases between the two ends. Germline V gene lookup returns CDR1 WNHNN and CDR2 SYGVQD (reference sequence). CDR3 length equals 13 residues. The CDR3 DNA is TGCGCCAGCAGTGGGGACACCTCCTACGAGCAGTACTTC. This sequence encodes CASSGDTSYEQYF.

The chain has TRBV6-5 and TRBJ2-3; 7 nucleotides match TRBD1. This CDR3 has 14 residues. V was pared by 6 bases and J by 4 bases, with 7 bases of the junction left unmatched. Per the germline V gene, CDR1 is MNHEY and CDR2 is SVGAGI. This CDR3 reads CASSSGQEPDTQYF. The CDR3 nucleotides are TGTGCCAGCAGCTCAGGACAGGAGCCAGATACGCAGTATTTT.

This chain connects TRBV15 to TRBJ1-1; 8 positions agree with TRBD1. CDR3 length: 15 residues. J was trimmed by 3 bases and V by 2 bases; bases with no gene match: 5. CDR1 and CDR2 from the germline V gene are LNHNV and YYDKDF (reference sequence). The DNA for the CDR3 is TGTGCCACCAGCAGACCGGACAGGGTTGACACTGAAGCTTTCTTT. The encoded protein is CATSRPDRVDTEAFF.

V and J are TRBV11-3 and TRBJ2-7; D is possibly TRBD1 (6 bases). From germline, CDR1 is SGHNT and CDR2 YENEEA. The CDR3 covers 15 residues. Deletions cut 0 bases from V and 4 bases from J, with 13 bases between. Here the CDR3 reads CASSLERGQIYEQYF. The CDR3 region has the DNA TGTGCCAGCAGCTTAGAGAGAGGACAGATTTACGAGCAGTACTTC.